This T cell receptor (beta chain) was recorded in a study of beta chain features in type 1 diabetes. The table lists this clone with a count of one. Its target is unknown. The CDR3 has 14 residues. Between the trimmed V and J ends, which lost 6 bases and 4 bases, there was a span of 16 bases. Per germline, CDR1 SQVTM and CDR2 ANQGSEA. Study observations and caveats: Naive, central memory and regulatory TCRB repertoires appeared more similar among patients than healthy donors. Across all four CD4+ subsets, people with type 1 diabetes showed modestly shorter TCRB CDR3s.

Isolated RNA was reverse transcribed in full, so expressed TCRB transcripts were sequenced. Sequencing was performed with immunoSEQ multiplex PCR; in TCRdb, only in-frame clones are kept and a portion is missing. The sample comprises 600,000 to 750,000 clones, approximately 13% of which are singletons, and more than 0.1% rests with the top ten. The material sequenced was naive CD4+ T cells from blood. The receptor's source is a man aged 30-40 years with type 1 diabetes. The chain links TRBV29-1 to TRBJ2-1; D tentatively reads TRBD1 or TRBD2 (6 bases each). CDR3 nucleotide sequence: TGCAGCGTCGGGGGTCCTCAGGGGTACAATGAGCAGTTCTTC. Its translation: CSVGGPQGYNEQFF.